The 12 T cell receptor beta chains below come from one sample, sequenced in a study of monozygotic twins with inflammatory bowel disease. Reanalyzing the 5' RACE reads, TCRdb keeps one entry per CDR3 protein, without DNA. This table holds about 330,000 distinct CDR3 sequences. The sample taken for sequencing was blood. All receptors come from a human donor with ulcerative colitis or Crohn's disease, or a healthy co-twin of an affected twin (not recorded which).

The chain carries TRBV20-1 and TRBJ1-4; TCRdb lists TRBD1, though no DNA is available to test this call. This CDR3 is built from 13 residues. Germline V CDR1 and CDR2: DFQATT, SNEGSKA (reference sequence). The CDR3 loop is CSASRGGIEKLFF.

The chain joins TRBV18 to TRBJ2-5; TCRdb's D call, TRBD1, is unchecked because there is no DNA. The CDR3 is 11 residues long. CDR1 and CDR2 from the germline V gene are KGHSH and LQKENI. CDR3 loop: CASSPGATQYF. Together with reference TRBV18 and TRBJ2-5, the CDR3 gives the full variable domain: NAGVMQNPRHLVRRRGQEARLRCSPMKGHSHVYWYRQLPEEGLKFMVYLQKENIIDESGMPKERFSAEFPKEGPSILRIQQVVRGDSAAYFCASSPGATQYFGPGTRLLVL.

This chain joins TRBV2 and TRBJ1-2; TCRdb reports TRBD1, a call that lacks DNA to check it against. The CDR3 runs to 15 residues. CDR1 is SNHLY and CDR2 is FYNNEI in the germline V gene. The CDR3 region is CASSESGGRNYGYTF.

V and J are TRBV7-9 and TRBJ2-5. The CDR3 is 16 amino acids. From germline, CDR1 is SEHNR and CDR2 FQNEAQ (reference sequence). CDR3 in amino acids: CASNLIGRRYQETQYF.

The J gene is TRBJ2-1, the V gene TRBV3-1; the D call of TRBD2 rests on TCRdb alone, since no DNA is present to check it. This CDR3 has 15 residues. Germline lookup yields CDR1 LGHDT and CDR2 YNNKEL (reference sequence). CDR3 residues: CASSRGTSGTNEQFF.

The chain links TRBV29-1 to TRBJ2-7; TCRdb proposes TRBD1, but this gene call is untestable without DNA. The V gene's germline CDR1 is SQVTM and CDR2 ANQGSEA. The CDR3 is 13 amino acids. CDR3 residues: CSVSRDSRYEQYF.

The rearrangement joins TRBV6-1 to TRBJ1-1. CDR1 MNHNS and CDR2 SASEGT come from the germline V gene. CDR3 size: 12 residues. CDR3: CASTKGFTEAFF.

The chain links TRBV4-3 to TRBJ1-6. This CDR3 contains 13 residues. The germline V gene encodes CDR1 LGHNA and CDR2 YSLEER. The CDR3 region is CASSRTENSPLHF.

The chain recombines TRBV29-1 with TRBJ2-2. Looked up from germline, CDR1 is SQVTM and CDR2 is ANQGSEA. The length of the CDR3 is 13 residues. The CDR3 is CSVDSQNTGELFF.

The chain has TRBV7-6 and TRBJ1-6. CDR1 is SGHVS, CDR2 FNYEAQ, per germline. The CDR3 extends over 14 amino acids. This CDR3 reads CASSLDEGGSPLHF. The variable domain in full, completed from reference TRBV7-6 and TRBJ1-6, reads GAGVSQSPRYKVTKRGQDVALRCDPISGHVSLYWYRQALGQGPEFLTYFNYEAQQDKSGLPNDRFSAERPEGSISTLTIQRTEQRDSAMYRCASSLDEGGSPLHFGNGTRLTVT.

The V and J genes are TRBV5-1 and TRBJ2-1; TCRdb selects TRBD1, and the lack of DNA leaves this call unchecked. CDR3 size: 16 residues. Germline values: CDR1 SGHRS, CDR2 YFSETQ. This chain's CDR3 is CASSSAGQGALNEQFF.

The J gene is TRBJ2-1, the V gene TRBV12-3 or TRBV12-4; TCRdb picks TRBD1, but there is no DNA to check that call. This CDR3 contains 17 residues. The CDR3: CASSTPLGQGSYNEQFF.